The clone carrying this T cell receptor (beta chain) has ten or more counts. Its specificity is unknown. This entry belongs to a study of T-cell memory formation after mild COVID-19. Study results and limitations: CD4+ contracting clones lay mainly in CM and EM, CD8+ ones in EMRA.

TCRdb re-called the 5' RACE reads with MiXCR, one entry per CDR3 protein. The data hold under 250,000 distinct CDR3 sequences, with 15% observed a single time. Between the trimmed V and J ends, which lost 4 bases and 3 bases, there was a span of 19 bases. This CDR3 spans 16 amino acids. The germline CDR1 and CDR2 sequences are SQVTM and ANQGSEA. This chain connects TRBV29-1 to TRBJ1-3; D is uncertain. The material sequenced was PBMCs or a T cell subset sorted from them (not recorded which). This sequence originates from an adult woman who had mild COVID-19 (a few samples of this study predate the infection). Cell type and time point are not known. The CDR3 loop reads CSVGQVAGAFGNTIYF. CDR3 bases: TGCAGCGTTGGTCAAGTAGCAGGCGCCTTTGGAAACACCATATATTTT.